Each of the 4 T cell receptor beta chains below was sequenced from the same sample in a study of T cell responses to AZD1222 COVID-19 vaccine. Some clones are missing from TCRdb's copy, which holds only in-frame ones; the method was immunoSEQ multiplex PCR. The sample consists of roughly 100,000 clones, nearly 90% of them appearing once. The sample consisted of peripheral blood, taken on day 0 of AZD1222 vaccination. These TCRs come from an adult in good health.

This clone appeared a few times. In DNA form, the CDR3 reads TGTGCCAGCAGACCCAGGGAAGGTCGATCTGGCTACACCTTC. Translation: CASRPREGRSGYTF. This chain joins TRBV7-9 and TRBJ1-2, with D possibly TRBD1 on 5 matching bases. CDR3 size: 14 residues. V was pared by 6 bases and J by 7 bases, with 18 bases between. CDR1 is SEHNR and CDR2 is FQNEAQ in the germline V gene (reference sequence).

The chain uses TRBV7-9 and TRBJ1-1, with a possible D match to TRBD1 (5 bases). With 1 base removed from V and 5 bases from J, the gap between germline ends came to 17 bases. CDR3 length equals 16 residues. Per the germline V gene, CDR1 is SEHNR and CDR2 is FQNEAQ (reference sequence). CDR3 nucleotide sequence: TGTGCCAGCAGCTTAGGGGCCAGGGCTCGAGGTACTGAAGCTTTCTTT. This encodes CASSLGARARGTEAFF.

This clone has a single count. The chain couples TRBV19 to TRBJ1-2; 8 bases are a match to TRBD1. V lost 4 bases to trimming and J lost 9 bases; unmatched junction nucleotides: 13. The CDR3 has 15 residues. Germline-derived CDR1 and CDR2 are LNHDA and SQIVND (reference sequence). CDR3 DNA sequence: TGTGCCAGTAGTAATATAGGGACAGGCTCCCTGCGCTACACCTTC. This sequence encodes CASSNIGTGSLRYTF.

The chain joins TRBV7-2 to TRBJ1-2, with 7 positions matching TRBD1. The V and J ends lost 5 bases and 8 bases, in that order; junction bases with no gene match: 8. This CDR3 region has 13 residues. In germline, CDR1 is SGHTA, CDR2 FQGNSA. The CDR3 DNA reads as TGTGCCAGCAGCCGAGACAGGGTTAGAGGCTACACCTTC. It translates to CASSRDRVRGYTF.